A selection of T cell receptor beta chains follows, all from one sample in a study of blood T cell repertoires in COVID-19. Measured with immunoSEQ multiplex PCR; TCRdb has only the in-frame clones, and not every one. The sample holds roughly 200,000 clones, 88% seen once. The sample was peripheral blood. Every receptor here comes from a man aged 40-50 years with active or convalescent COVID-19. Each CDR3 is given with its conserved first and last residue. The order of the fields is D gene, J gene, V gene, clone size, CDR3 DNA, CDR3 protein. D genes are given only for firm matches. The size of a clone is reported for some rows only, either as once, few or many, or as a class for expanded clones.

-,TRBJ1-4,TRBV7-2,-,TGTGCCAGCAGCTTAGAATGGGGCAGGAGTAATGAAAAACTGTTTTTT,CASSLEWGRSNEKLFF
TRBD1,TRBJ2-5,TRBV16,-,TGTGCCAGCAGCCAACCTGACAGGGCTTTGCAAGAGACCCAGTACTTC,CASSQPDRALQETQYF
TRBD1,TRBJ1-1,TRBV6-5,-,TGTGCCAGCAGGTCTAGACAGGGGAGCACTGAAGCTTTCTTT,CASRSRQGSTEAFF
-,TRBJ2-5,TRBV6-5,-,TGTGCCAGCTCTAACGTGGTGGAGACCCAGTACTTC,CASSNVVETQYF
TRBD1,TRBJ2-2,TRBV10-3,-,TGTGCCACCCGAGACGGACAGGGAGGCACCGGGGAGCTGTTTTTT,CATRDGQGGTGELFF
TRBD2,TRBJ2-5,TRBV19,-,TGTGCCAGCAGTATGGGGGGGAACCAAGAGACCCAGTACTTC,CASSMGGNQETQYF
-,TRBJ2-1,TRBV14,-,TGTGCCAGCAGTCCGCCAACACTACCGATGAATGAGCAGTTCTTC,CASSPPTLPMNEQFF
-,TRBJ2-1,TRBV19,-,TGTGCCAGTAGTATGGTGTTAACGGGTGGTGAGCAGTTCTTC,CASSMVLTGGEQFF
-,TRBJ1-1,TRBV6-2/TRBV6-3,-,TGTGCCAGCAGTTACTACAGGGAAGATGAAGCTTTCTTT,CASSYYREDEAFF
TRBD2,TRBJ2-1,TRBV7-3,-,TGTGCCAGCAGCTTCGGGGGGGCCATCTACAATGAGCAGTTCTTC,CASSFGGAIYNEQFF
-,TRBJ1-6,TRBV2,-,TGTGCCAGCAGTGAAGCGGCCCCGGGACAACGGCTTAATTCACCCCTCCACTTT,CASSEAAPGQRLNSPLHF
TRBD2,TRBJ2-7,TRBV11-3,-,TGTGCCAGCAGTCCTACCGGGACTAGCGGGCATGAGCAGTACTTC,CASSPTGTSGHEQYF
TRBD2,TRBJ2-1,TRBV6-2/TRBV6-3,-,TGTGCCAGCAGTTACGGGTTCGGGCGGGGGACTCCTCAGGGCGACAATGAGCAGTTCTTC,CASSYGFGRGTPQGDNEQFF
-,TRBJ2-2,TRBV21-1,-,TGTGCCAGCAGCAAAAAAGAGGAGTCAGGGGGCTACACCGGGGAGCTGTTTTTT,CASSKKEESGGYTGELFF
TRBD2,TRBJ2-1,TRBV6-4,-,TGTGCCAGCAGTTTACTAGCGGGACTTGGCAATGAGCAGTTCTTC,CASSLLAGLGNEQFF
-,TRBJ1-1,TRBV4-1,-,TGCGCCAGCAGCCAAACTTTTCAGGGAAGGACTGAAGCTTTCTTT,CASSQTFQGRTEAFF
TRBD1,TRBJ1-5,TRBV5-1,-,TGCGCCAGCAGCTTTACAGGGGATAGCAATCAGCCCCAGCATTTT,CASSFTGDSNQPQHF
-,TRBJ1-1,TRBV18,-,TGTGCCAGCTCACCAAAAGCCGAGAACACTGAAGCTTTCTTT,CASSPKAENTEAFF
-,TRBJ2-2,TRBV7-8,-,TGTGCCAGCAGCATCCGGGGAAAAACCGGGGAGCTGTTTTTT,CASSIRGKTGELFF
TRBD1,TRBJ2-7,TRBV5-1,-,TGCGCCAGCAGCTTGTCGGGACAGGGGGTTGGCGAGCAGTACTTC,CASSLSGQGVGEQYF
TRBD1,TRBJ2-7,TRBV14,-,TGTGCCAGCAGCCATCCTTTGGGGACAGGGTCTCGAGAGCAGTACTTC,CASSHPLGTGSREQYF
TRBD1,TRBJ1-2,TRBV3-1/TRBV3-2,-,TGTGCCAGCAGCCATTGGGACAGGGGGAACTATGGCTACACCTTC,CASSHWDRGNYGYTF
-,TRBJ2-7,TRBV5-5,once,TGTGCCAGCAGCTATGGAGAGGGCACCGAGCAGTACTTC,CASSYGEGTEQYF
-,TRBJ1-5,TRBV19,-,TGTGCCAGTAGTATTGGAGGTCAGCCCCAGCATTTT,CASSIGGQPQHF
-,TRBJ1-5,TRBV3-1/TRBV3-2,-,TGTGCCAGCAGCCAAGGAATTAGCAGCTTCAATCAGCCCCAGCATTTT,CASSQGISSFNQPQHF
TRBD2,TRBJ2-1,TRBV7-2,-,TGTGCCAGCAGCTTAGCGGGAGGGCCCTCGATTGAGCAGTTCTTC,CASSLAGGPSIEQFF
-,TRBJ2-2,TRBV7-8,few,TGTGCCAGCAGCTTAGTGGTCCCGGTTCGGTCTTATAACACCGGGGAGCTGTTTTTT,CASSLVVPVRSYNTGELFF
TRBD1,TRBJ1-5,TRBV5-6,-,TGTGCCAGCAGCGTGGGACAGGGGAGCAGCAATCAGCCCCAGCATTTT,CASSVGQGSSNQPQHF
-,TRBJ2-7,TRBV2,-,TGTGCCAGCAGTGAAGAAAAACTTGGCGAGCAGTACTTC,CASSEEKLGEQYF
-,TRBJ1-1,TRBV30,-,TGTGCCTGGAGTGTACAGTCCATAAATGGAGGAGCTTTCTTT,CAWSVQSINGGAFF
-,TRBJ1-3,TRBV10-2,-,TGCGCCAGCACCCAGGGGCAGCTCTCTGGAAACACCATATATTTT,CASTQGQLSGNTIYF
-,TRBJ1-5,TRBV24-1,-,TGTGCCACCAGTGACCGGGACAACAATCAGCCCCAGCATTTT,CATSDRDNNQPQHF
-,TRBJ2-3,TRBV27,-,TGTGCCAGCAGTTTATCTCGGGGGATGGGCACAGATACGCAGTATTTT,CASSLSRGMGTDTQYF
-,TRBJ1-2,TRBV7-2,-,TGTGCCAGCAGCCGCGATACCTATGGCTACACCTTC,CASSRDTYGYTF
TRBD1,TRBJ2-1,TRBV6-5,-,TGTGCCAGCAACCGGGACAGGGCGGGTTATGAGCAGTTCTTC,CASNRDRAGYEQFF
-,TRBJ1-2,TRBV6-5,-,TGTGCCAGCAGTTACTCGGGTGCGGGGGCTATTGGCTACACCTTC,CASSYSGAGAIGYTF
-,TRBJ1-6,TRBV7-9,-,TGTGCCAGCAGCCGAGACAGCCTTGGGACACCCCTCCACTTT,CASSRDSLGTPLHF
-,TRBJ1-3,TRBV7-9,-,TGTGCCAGCAGCCTTAGCGGGAGCTCTGGAAACACCATATATTTT,CASSLSGSSGNTIYF
-,TRBJ1-2,TRBV6-1,-,TGTGCCAGCAGTGAAGCGCGAGGTAACTATGGCTACACCTTC,CASSEARGNYGYTF
-,TRBJ1-4,TRBV6-5,once,TGTGCCAGCTCACCCCCTGGAGGGAAAAATGAAAAACTGTTTTTT,CASSPPGGKNEKLFF
TRBD1,TRBJ1-5,TRBV28,few,TGTGCCAGCAGGCCTCGGGACAGGGAGGGCCAGCCCCAGCATTTT,CASRPRDREGQPQHF
TRBD1,TRBJ1-4,TRBV5-1,-,TGCGCCAGCAGCTGGAGTTCACAGGGGGCGGGCGAAAAACTGTTTTTT,CASSWSSQGAGEKLFF